These 10 T cell receptor beta chains came from one sample sequenced in a study of T cell changes during pregnancy in multiple sclerosis. This table comes from immunoSEQ multiplex PCR, and its TCRdb copy is limited to in-frame clones, with some not included. The table has some 110,000 clones, roughly nine tenths seen once; the top ten hold less than 2%. Source: peripheral blood, taken in the third trimester of pregnancy. The receptors come from a female donor with multiple sclerosis, enrolled in a pregnancy study.

The gene calls are TRBV10-3 and TRBJ1-5; 7 positions agree with TRBD1. This CDR3 region has 14 residues. V was pared by 8 bases and J by 0 bases, with 4 bases of the junction left unmatched. Germline V gene lookup returns CDR1 ENHRY and CDR2 SYGVKD. CDR3 nucleotides: TGTGCCATCGGGACAGCTCTTAGCAATCAGCCCCAGCATTTT. Residues: CAIGTALSNQPQHF.

This chain joins TRBV5-4 and TRBJ2-5; possibly TRBD2 for D (7 bases). Per the germline V gene, CDR1 is SGHNT and CDR2 is YYREEE (reference sequence). V dropped 0 bases and J dropped 4 bases, with 13 bases sitting between them. The CDR3 has 15 residues. The CDR3 DNA follows: TGTGCCAGCAGCTTGGCCGGACAGCGGGGAGAGACCCAGTACTTC. Protein product: CASSLAGQRGETQYF.

This sequence joins TRBV6-5 and TRBJ2-7, with 9 bases that match TRBD1. CDR1 MNHEY and CDR2 SVGAGI come from the germline V gene. V trimming: 6 bases; J trimming: 4 bases; junction bases outside the gene matches: 10. The length of the CDR3 is 15 residues. CDR3 bases: TGTGCCAGCAGGAGTAACAGGGGGCAGAGTTACGAGCAGTACTTC. It encodes CASRSNRGQSYEQYF.

This clone has just one count. The rearrangement links TRBV27 to TRBJ2-5; TRBD1 aligns across 7 bases. Germline V gene data show CDR1 as MNHEY and CDR2 as SMNVEV (reference sequence). The CDR3 runs 15 residues. After removal of 4 bases from V and 5 bases from J, the junction contained 10 bases not matched to a gene. The CDR3, as DNA: TGTGCCAGCAGTTCCCGACAGGGAGTATCGGAGACCCAGTACTTC. Translated: CASSSRQGVSETQYF.

V and J are TRBV5-6 and TRBJ2-3; D ambiguous. V was pared by 2 bases and J by 0 bases, with 4 bases between. The CDR3 loop spans 13 amino acids. The germline CDR1 and CDR2 sequences are SGHDT and YYEEEE. The DNA of the CDR3 is TGTGCCAGCAGCTTCGGGAGCACAGATACGCAGTATTTT. Protein product: CASSFGSTDTQYF.

This clone occurred once. This rearrangement joins TRBV2 to TRBJ2-2, with D perhaps matching TRBD2 (5 bases). The V end lost 4 bases, the J end lost 4 bases, and 10 bases lay between the germline ends. This CDR3 spans 14 amino acids. The V gene's germline CDR1 is SNHLY and CDR2 FYNNEI. The CDR3 coding sequence is TGTGCCAGCAGTGTAGAGGGCCGCACCGGGGAGCTGTTTTTT. Encoded protein: CASSVEGRTGELFF.

This clone was observed a single time. The CDR3 region is CASSRTVLSYNEQFF. The CDR3, as DNA: TGTGCCAGCAGCCGGACAGTTTTGAGCTACAATGAGCAGTTCTTC. This chain connects TRBV2 to TRBJ2-1, with a weak D call TRBD1 (6 bases). V gave up 6 bases and J gave up 3 bases, with 15 bases separating them. The CDR3 is 15 residues long. Looked up from germline, CDR1 is SNHLY and CDR2 is FYNNEI.

The genes are TRBV19 and TRBJ2-1, with D perhaps TRBD2 (6 bases). Germline V lookup: CDR1 LNHDA, CDR2 SQIVND (reference sequence). The CDR3 totals 14 residues. V lost 4 bases and J 4 bases, leaving 11 bases between the germline ends. This CDR3 is CASSSGKGYNEQFF. The CDR3 region has the DNA TGTGCCAGTAGTAGCGGGAAGGGATACAATGAGCAGTTCTTC.

The gene calls are TRBV5-1 and TRBJ1-4, with TRBD1 matching 8 bases. Looked up from germline, CDR1 is SGHRS and CDR2 is YFSETQ. CDR3 length: 15 residues. V was pared by 0 bases and J by 8 bases, with 6 bases of the junction left unmatched. In DNA form, the CDR3 reads TGCGCCAGCAGCTTGGCCCACAGGGGGAAGGAAAAACTGTTTTTT. This translates into CASSLAHRGKEKLFF.

This rearrangement joins TRBV27 to TRBJ1-5; D is perhaps TRBD1 (6 bases). Germline CDR1 reads MNHEY; CDR2 reads SMNVEV (reference sequence). Trimming left V 8 bases short and J 3 bases short, with 14 bases between. The CDR3 consists of 14 residues. The CDR3 DNA is TGTGCCAGCGGGCTCGGACAGTTCAATCAGCCCCAGCATTTT. It is translated as CASGLGQFNQPQHF.